Listed here is a single T cell receptor (beta chain). Its antigen remains undetermined. The record has no base qualities; no much larger clone is one base away. Separate from the approximately 670-subject first cohort, the validation cohort of 90 to 150 subjects was the group to which the donors belonged. The method behind the library was the immunoSEQ multiplex PCR assay. Per the original workflow: A statistical classification framework was developed to diagnose cytomegalovirus status using the catalog of TCR beta chain sequences. TCRdb re-hosts the immuneACCESS table, in-frame sequences only. Its copies lack some clones; in the studies checked, an unresolved V gene accounts for under half of them, and the cause for the rest is not known. V and J calls and clone size are as listed in that table; D and trimming were resolved from the DNA. Recorded for this sample are more than 55,000 clones; approximately 89% of them occurred a single time. The biggest ten clones account for about 15% of the sample.

This entry belongs to a study of cytomegalovirus exposure and HLA in healthy donors (dated 2017 in TCRdb). Background for the entire study: The 666 repertoires of the first cohort and the approximately 110 validation repertoires were produced on the same platform, according to a later analysis. The study aimed to test whether cataloging public T cell receptors could reveal signatures of past pathogen exposure. Along with the approximately 620-subject first cohort, a separate validation cohort of over a hundred different subjects was used. High-throughput TCR immunosequencing, statistical association of individual TCRs with disease status, and machine learning were combined to predict cytomegalovirus infection status. What the research found in general, with its limitations: Subsequent analysis determined that TCRs grouped into clusters in the first cohort also showed a tendency toward co-occurrence across the 120 validation repertoires, and approximately 94% of cluster scores exceeded 0. Three of the identified cytomegalovirus-associated TCR beta chains were confirmed in vitro to be specific for cytomegalovirus antigens. A total of about 180 TCR beta chains were listed by the study as associated with cytomegalovirus. Most TCR sequences were seen in very few donors, while some public TCRs were found in many individuals. It was suggested by the authors that the approach could potentially be generalized to other disease states and immunological phenotypes. The classifier was reported to diagnose cytomegalovirus status with high specificity and sensitivity in both the original cohort and the validation cohort. All 120 or so repertoires were used to score co-occurrence in the validation cohort in a later analysis, because that analysis had no HLA typing for the cohort.

V and J lose 0 bases and 6 bases, and a span of 8 bases separates them. CDR1 and CDR2 are drawn from the germline V gene (reference sequence): LNHNV, YYDKDF. The CDR3 goes from the cysteine to the phenylalanine over 13 residues. Only CDR3 DNA is held: 39 bases, read in frame from base 1. The TCR was taken from a woman aged 18-35 years in good health and CMV-seronegative. Sample: PBMCs. The rearranged chain carries TRBV15 and TRBJ1-2; the D gene is unclear. The bases are TGTGCCACCAGCAGAGATCGTGGAGATGGCTACACCTTC. It is translated as CATSRDRGDGYTF. The variable domain in full, with residues beyond the CDR3 obtained from the reference TRBV15 and TRBJ1-2 genes, is DAMVIQNPRYQVTQFGKPVTLSCSQTLNHNVMYWYQQKSSQAPKLLFHYYDKDFNNEADTPDNFQSRRPNTSFCFLDIRSPGLGDTAMYLCATSRDRGDGYTFGSGTRLTVV.